The table lists the clone carrying this TCR beta chain with many counts. The antigen is unknown. V dropped 3 bases and J dropped 1; count of bases not matched to a gene: 15. This CDR3 has 19 amino acids. RNA transcripts served as the template for amplifying TCR beta CDR3 regions. With the HTBI primer set, the TCR CDR3 went through a first round of RT-PCR. TCRdb re-called the multiplex PCR reads with MiXCR, one entry per CDR3 protein. The sample records 300,000 to 450,000 distinct CDR3 sequences, 15% to 20% being singletons. Based on clinical symptoms, serum thyroxine and TRAb, thyroid ultrasound and orbital computed tomography, diagnoses were reached. These data come from a study of T cells in Graves' hyperthyroidism and ophthalmopathy. Study-level information: The blood sample was taken at first diagnosis, before treatment began. Whole-study findings and limits: The authors' 13 V-J model separated ophthalmopathy from stable hyperthyroidism. Blood also contained most expanded thyroid clonotypes above 0.001.

This chain uses TRBV12-3 or TRBV12-4 with TRBJ1-3; 7 bases are shared with TRBD1. The sequence was collected from a woman aged 40-49 years with Graves' ophthalmopathy. Sequencing was carried out using blood. The CDR3 sequence is CASSFDRFGQAVSGNTIYF. DNA for the CDR3: TGTGCCAGCAGTTTCGACCGATTTGGACAGGCGGTTTCTGGAAACACCATATATTTT.